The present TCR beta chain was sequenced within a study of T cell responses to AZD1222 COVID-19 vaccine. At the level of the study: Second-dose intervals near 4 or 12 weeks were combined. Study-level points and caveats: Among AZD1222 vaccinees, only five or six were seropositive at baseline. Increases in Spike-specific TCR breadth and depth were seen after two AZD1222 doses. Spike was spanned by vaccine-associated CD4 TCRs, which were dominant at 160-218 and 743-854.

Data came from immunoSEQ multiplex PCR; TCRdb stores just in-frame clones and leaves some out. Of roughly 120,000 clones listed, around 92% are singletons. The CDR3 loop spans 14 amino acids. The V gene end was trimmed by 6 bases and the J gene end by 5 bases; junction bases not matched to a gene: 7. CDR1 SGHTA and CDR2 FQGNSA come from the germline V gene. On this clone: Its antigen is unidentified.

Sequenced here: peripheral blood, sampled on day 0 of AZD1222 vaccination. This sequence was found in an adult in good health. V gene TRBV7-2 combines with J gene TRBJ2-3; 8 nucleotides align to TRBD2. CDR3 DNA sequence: TGTGCCAGCAGGCCCGGGGGGGCCGAAGATACGCAGTATTTT. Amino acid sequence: CASRPGGAEDTQYF. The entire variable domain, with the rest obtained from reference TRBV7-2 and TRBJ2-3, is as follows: GAGVSQSPSNKVTEKGKDVELRCDPISGHTALYWYRQSLGQGLEFLIYFQGNSAPDKSGLPSDRFSAERTGGSVSTLTIQRTQQEDSAVYLCASRPGGAEDTQYFGPGTRLTVL.